Detailed here is one T cell receptor (beta chain). The CDR3 covers 16 residues. The trim removed 5 bases at V and 1 base at J, leaving 9 bases unmatched. Germline CDR1 reads SGHNT; CDR2 reads YYREEE (reference sequence). Authors' methods: Estimation of nucleated cell counts was performed using reference gene primer amplification. Sequencing used immunoSEQ multiplex PCR; TCRdb keeps in-frame clones, though not all of them. V, J and clone size are taken as reported in that table, and D and trimming were inferred from the DNA itself. The repertoire holds 60,000 to 90,000 clones, with about 93% as singletons. This entry comes from a study of blood T cell repertoires in COVID-19. Turning to the study itself: The United States, Italy and Spain provided the acute and convalescent COVID-19 samples. The analysed material was cDNA or gDNA that came from T cells, B-cell-depleted T cells, or PBMCs.

The rearrangement joins TRBV5-4 to TRBJ1-2; 9 bases align to TRBD1. Sequenced material: peripheral blood. This TCR derives from a woman of 80 years or more with acute or convalescent COVID-19. In nucleotides, the CDR3 is TGTGCCAGCAGGGGGGACAGGGATCGGAGTAACTATGGCTACACCTTC. Translation gives CASRGDRDRSNYGYTF.